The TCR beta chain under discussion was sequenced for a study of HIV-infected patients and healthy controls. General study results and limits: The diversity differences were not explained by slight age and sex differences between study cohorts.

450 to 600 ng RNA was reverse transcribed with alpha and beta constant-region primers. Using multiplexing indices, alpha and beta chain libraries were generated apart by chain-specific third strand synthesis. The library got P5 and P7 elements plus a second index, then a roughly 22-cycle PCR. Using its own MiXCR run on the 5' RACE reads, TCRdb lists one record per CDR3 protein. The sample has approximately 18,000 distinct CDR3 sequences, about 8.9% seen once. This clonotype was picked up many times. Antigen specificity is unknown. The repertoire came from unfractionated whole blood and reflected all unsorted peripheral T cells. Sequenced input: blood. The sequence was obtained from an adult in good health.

The CDR3 bases are TGTGCCAGCAGTGAGGACAGAAGCACAGATACGCAGTATTTT. It yields the protein CASSEDRSTDTQYF. The V gene is TRBV6-6, the J gene TRBJ2-3; D is perhaps TRBD1 (6 bases). The V end lost 5 bases, the J end lost 0 bases, and 9 bases lay between the germline ends. The CDR3 is made up of 14 amino acids. Per germline, CDR1 MNHNY and CDR2 SVGAGI (reference sequence).